The clone carrying this T cell receptor (beta chain) was seen ten or more times. Its antigen is as yet unknown. The CDR3 consists of 14 residues. Trimming left V 6 bases short and J 1 base short, with 11 bases between. Germline CDR1 MDHEN, CDR2 SYDVKM. This entry comes from a study of T cell repertoires in cytomegalovirus infection. The wider study: CMV epitopes used comprised recently identified HLA-C-restricted ones and well-studied HLA-B-restricted ones. Public TCR beta signatures provided an indication of both CMV infection and a matching HLA type.

The study's findings and limits: Identification of carriers of CMV plus the relevant HLA was achieved through cumulative public TCR beta family frequency. HLA-C-restricted CMV-specific TCR beta clonotypes prevailed in the ex vivo response.

TCRdb re-called the reads through MiXCR, storing one row per CDR3 protein. The table has about 110,000 distinct CDR3 sequences, about 40% seen once. The chain links TRBV28 to TRBJ2-3, with unresolved D. This sequence originates from a human donor in good health (CMV status not recorded). Some clones in this sample may be carry-over from other donors' samples. The sequences come from CD8+ T cells from cultured PBMCs, collected from culture after CMV antigen stimulation. CDR3 in DNA: TGTGCCAGCAGCCCGAGACTCGGCACAGATACGCAGTATTTT. This translates into CASSPRLGTDTQYF.